The clone carrying this TCR beta chain showed up just once. The sample comes from a study of OX40 agonist ivuxolimab in advanced cancers. Sequencing used immunoSEQ multiplex PCR; TCRdb keeps in-frame clones, though not all of them. The profile covers 40,000 to 50,000 clones, with roughly 80% appearing a single time and under 3.5% taken by the ten largest. This CDR3 comprises 14 residues. V was trimmed by 6 bases and J by 8 bases, leaving 19 bases between them. The germline V gene has CDR1 KGHSH and CDR2 LQKENI. The sequenced sample was CD4+ or CD8+ T cells sorted from blood, obtained in a trial of the OX40 agonist ivuxolimab. This sequence originates from an adult with an advanced solid tumor such as melanoma, head and neck, liver or kidney cancer. The V gene is TRBV18, the J gene TRBJ1-2, with D unresolved. In DNA form, the CDR3 reads TGTGCCAGCTCCCTTTTTGCCGAACAGACCGGCTACACCTTC. The encoded protein is CASSLFAEQTGYTF.